These 24 T cell receptor beta chains share one sample of origin, sequenced in a study of T cell responses to AZD1222 COVID-19 vaccine. Produced via immunoSEQ multiplex PCR; TCRdb's table is partial and in-frame only. This sample yields about 130,000 clones, of which about 87% are seen a single time; 3.5% to 4.5% belongs to the top ten. The material sequenced was peripheral blood, taken on day 0 of AZD1222 vaccination. The source of these receptors is an adult in good health.

This clone is a singleton in its sample. The chain has TRBV2 and TRBJ2-5, with 10 bases that match TRBD2. Trimming cost V 4 bases and J 4 bases; bases outside gene matches: 6. Germline CDR1 SNHLY, CDR2 FYNNEI. CDR3 size: 15 residues. The CDR3 loop reads CASSVSLAGVETQYF. As DNA, the CDR3 is TGTGCCAGCAGTGTTTCGCTAGCGGGGGTAGAGACCCAGTACTTC. Using reference TRBV2 and TRBJ2-5 for the parts outside the CDR3, the full variable domain is EPEVTQTPSHQVTQMGQEVILRCVPISNHLYFYWYRQILGQKVEFLVSFYNNEISEKSEIFDDQFSVERPDGSNFTLKIRSTKLEDSAMYFCASSVSLAGVETQYFGPGTRLLVL.

The V and J genes are TRBV7-9 and TRBJ2-5, with a possible D match to TRBD1 (6 bases). The CDR3 loop spans 17 amino acids. Germline assignment: CDR1 SEHNR and CDR2 FQNEAQ (reference sequence). V was trimmed by 1 base and J by 4 bases, leaving 19 bases between them. DNA for the CDR3: TGTGCCAGCAGCTTAGGGGGAGCTGGGGGCGGTGGAGAGACCCAGTACTTC. It translates to CASSLGGAGGGGETQYF.

CDR3 DNA: TGTGCCAGCAGTAGCGGGGATCAGCCCCAGCATTTT. This encodes CASSSGDQPQHF. This chain links TRBV13 with TRBJ1-5; no clear D gene. V lost 6 bases and J 5 bases, leaving 8 bases between the germline ends. Germline CDR1 reads PRHDT; CDR2 reads FYEKMQ (reference sequence). The CDR3 length is 12 residues.

Only a few counts were recorded for this clone. V usage is TRBV4-2 and J usage is TRBJ2-7; no firm D call. V lost 0 bases, J lost 2 bases, and 5 bases lay in between. CDR3 length: 13 residues. In germline, CDR1 is LGHNA, CDR2 YNFKEQ. CDR3 sequence reads: CASSQEVPYEQYF. In nucleotides, the CDR3 is TGTGCCAGCAGCCAAGAGGTCCCCTACGAGCAGTACTTC.

The count of this clone is one. The chain uses TRBV15 and TRBJ2-5, with D perhaps matching TRBD2 (5 bases). There are 15 residues in the CDR3. With 1 base removed from V and 4 bases from J, the gap between germline ends came to 13 bases. CDR1 and CDR2 (germline): LNHNV, YYDKDF (reference sequence). The CDR3 DNA sequence: TGTGCCACCAGCAGAGTGGCGGGTGGCGGAGAGACCCAGTACTTC. This codes for CATSRVAGGGETQYF.

Comments on this clone: A read error may produce the germline difference seen at one junction end. Other DNA sequences in the sample encode the same CDR3. The chain uses TRBV2 and TRBJ1-2, with a weak D call TRBD1 (6 bases). This CDR3 is built from 14 residues. Germline CDR1 and CDR2: SNHLY and FYNNEI. The CDR3 here is CASLRQAANYGYTF. The CDR3 nucleotides are TGTGCCAGCCTCCGACAGGCAGCTAACTACGGCTACACCTTC.

The chain joins TRBV19 to TRBJ1-1, with D uncertain. Germline-derived CDR1 and CDR2 are LNHDA and SQIVND (reference sequence). Trimming cost V 5 bases and J 0 bases, with 4 bases left between them. This CDR3 comprises 12 residues. The CDR3 nucleotides read TGTGCCAGTAGTGAGATGAACACTGAAGCTTTCTTT. It yields the protein CASSEMNTEAFF.

About this clone: At one of its ends the junction is not consistent with the germline gene, which may arise from a read error. The gene calls are TRBV6-5 and TRBJ1-1; a weak D match, TRBD1 (6 bases). The length of the CDR3 is 15 residues. CDR1 is MNHEY, CDR2 SVGAGI, per germline. In DNA, the CDR3 is TGTGCCAGCAGTTACGGCCCATACCGGGACACTCAAGCTTTCTTT. Translating it yields CASSYGPYRDTQAFF.

The rearrangement links TRBV2 to TRBJ1-1; 8 bases line up with TRBD1. This CDR3 is built from 12 residues. V lost 11 bases to trimming and J lost 3 bases; unmatched junction nucleotides: 5. Looked up from germline, CDR1 is SNHLY and CDR2 is FYNNEI. CDR3 protein: CAGGQDHTEAFF. CDR3 DNA: TGTGCCGGGGGACAGGACCACACTGAAGCTTTCTTT.

The rearrangement links TRBV27 to TRBJ1-2; maybe TRBD1 (5 bases). Germline CDR1 is MNHEY and CDR2 is SMNVEV (reference sequence). Deletions cut 7 bases from V and 0 bases from J, with 12 bases between. The CDR3 has 14 amino acids. The CDR3 is CASTGIGANYGYTF. The CDR3 DNA reads TGTGCCAGCACCGGTATAGGGGCTAACTATGGCTACACCTTC.

This clone came up a few times. This chain links TRBV27 with TRBJ2-1; 9 nucleotides match TRBD2. V dropped 4 bases and J dropped 2; count of bases not matched to a gene: 12. Germline V gene sequence: CDR1 MNHEY, CDR2 SMNVEV (reference sequence). The CDR3 is made up of 18 amino acids. Here the CDR3 reads CASSSLISGGAPYNEQFF. CDR3 coding DNA: TGTGCCAGCAGTTCCCTGATTAGCGGGGGCGCCCCCTACAATGAGCAGTTCTTC.

Remarks on this clone: At the DNA level, this CDR3 is encoded by other sequences in the same sample as well. The genes are TRBV29-1 and TRBJ1-2; D is ambiguous. The CDR3 is made up of 11 amino acids. Germline CDR1 and CDR2: SQVTM and ANQGSEA. V was shortened by 3 bases and J by 2 bases, with 4 bases between the two germline ends. The CDR3 nucleotides are TGCAGCGTTGACAGAAACTATGGCTACACCTTC. Its translation is CSVDRNYGYTF.

This clone was counted between two and nine times. This rearrangement joins TRBV4-2 to TRBJ2-5; D is possibly TRBD2 (6 bases). Germline CDR1 is LGHNA and CDR2 is YNFKEQ. The CDR3 is 15 amino acids. V was pared by 0 bases and J by 1 base, with 9 bases between. The CDR3 region is CASSQDRAGQETQYF. CDR3 sequence (DNA): TGTGCCAGCAGCCAAGACCGAGCGGGCCAAGAGACCCAGTACTTC.

The V gene is TRBV28, the J gene TRBJ1-1, with D unresolved. With 11 bases removed from V and 3 bases from J, the gap between germline ends came to 13 bases. Germline-derived CDR1 and CDR2 are MDHEN and SYDVKM. The CDR3 extends over 12 amino acids. Here the CDR3 reads CAASRGDTEAFF. CDR3 nucleotide sequence: TGTGCCGCGTCCCGGGGAGACACTGAAGCTTTCTTT.

The J gene is TRBJ2-3, the V gene TRBV7-3; perhaps D is TRBD1 or TRBD2 (6 bases each). Germline values: CDR1 SGHTA, CDR2 FQGTGA. Trimming stripped 1 base from V and 4 bases from J, with 12 bases between. CDR3 length: 15 residues. DNA for the CDR3: TGTGCCAGCAGCTTAAGAGGGGGGCGTGCAGATACGCAGTATTTT. Translated: CASSLRGGRADTQYF. Full variable domain (missing parts from reference TRBV7-3 and TRBJ2-3): GAGVSQTPSNKVTEKGKYVELRCDPISGHTALYWYRQSLGQGPEFLIYFQGTGAADDSGLPNDRFFAVRPEGSVSTLKIQRTERGDSAVYLCASSLRGGRADTQYFGPGTRLTVL.

The V and J genes are TRBV11-2 and TRBJ2-2; a possible D gene is TRBD2 (5 bases). The CDR3 consists of 16 residues. Per germline, CDR1 SGHAT and CDR2 FQNNGV. V shed 0 bases and J shed 4 bases, with 12 bases lying between them. As DNA, the CDR3 is TGTGCCAGCAGCTTAGATCGGAGGAGTGTCACCGGGGAGCTGTTTTTT. It translates to CASSLDRRSVTGELFF.

The chain employs TRBV7-9 and TRBJ1-2; D remains ambiguous. V was clipped by 6 bases and J by 5 bases, with 4 bases between them. The germline V gene has CDR1 SEHNR and CDR2 FQNEAQ (reference sequence). The CDR3 contains 10 residues. In DNA form, the CDR3 reads TGTGCCAGCAGTGTTTATGGCTACACCTTC. Residues: CASSVYGYTF. The whole variable domain, filled in from reference TRBV7-9 and TRBJ1-2, reads DTGVSQNPRHKITKRGQNVTFRCDPISEHNRLYWYRQTLGQGPEFLTYFQNEAQLEKSRLLSDRFSAERPKGSFSTLEIQRTEQGDSAMYLCASSVYGYTFGSGTRLTVV.

The chain employs TRBV18 and TRBJ2-7, with 8 bases identical to TRBD1. CDR3 length equals 15 residues. Germline V gives CDR1 KGHSH, CDR2 LQKENI. V shed 4 bases, J shed 0 bases, and the junction held 5 bases outside the gene matches. The DNA of the CDR3 is TGTGCCAGCTCACTCGGACAGGGTTTCTCCTACGAGCAGTACTTC. Translated, it gives CASSLGQGFSYEQYF.

Concerning this clone: One junction end does not reproduce the germline sequence, and a read error may be involved. The genes are TRBV3-1 (or the pseudogene TRBV3-2) and TRBJ1-4; D remains ambiguous. Germline values: CDR1 LGHDT, CDR2 YNNKEL (reference sequence). The CDR3 covers 15 residues. The CDR3 is CASSQEWATIEKLFF. In DNA, the CDR3 is TGTGCCAGCAGCCAAGAATGGGCCACTATTGAAAAACTGTTTTTT.

The J gene is TRBJ1-2, the V gene TRBV20-1; no firm D call. Germline CDR1 is DFQATT and CDR2 is SNEGSKA (reference sequence). Trimming pared 3 bases from V and 7 bases from J, leaving 9 bases between. The CDR3 spans 11 residues. The DNA for the CDR3 is TGCAGTGCTAGCTTGGGTAGTGGCTACACCTTC. Translating gives CSASLGSGYTF.

V is TRBV28 and J is TRBJ1-4; possible D gene TRBD1, 5 bases. Per the germline V gene, CDR1 is MDHEN and CDR2 is SYDVKM. V was trimmed by 7 bases and J by 10 bases, leaving 13 bases between them. The CDR3 totals 12 residues. CDR3 DNA: TGTGCCAGCACTAGGGGAAGCGGAAAACTGTTTTTT. Translating gives CASTRGSGKLFF.

Of note for this clone: The junction and the germline gene differ at one end; a read error may be behind it. V is TRBV7-2 and J is TRBJ2-1, with TRBD2 matching over 8 bases. There are 15 residues in the CDR3. The V gene's germline CDR1 is SGHTA and CDR2 FQGNSA. The DNA of the CDR3 is TGTGCCAGCAGCTTAGGTCTCGGACTAGCAAACGAGCGGTTCTTC. Its translation: CASSLGLGLANERFF.

V usage is TRBV7-9 and J usage is TRBJ1-4; D ambiguous. The CDR3 spans 13 residues. Trimming shortened V by 2 bases and J by 7 bases, and 8 bases separated the two germline ends. Germline lookup yields CDR1 SEHNR and CDR2 FQNEAQ (reference sequence). The CDR3 bases are TGTGCCAGCAGCTTATACCTGGGTGAAAAACTGTTTTTT. This gives the protein CASSLYLGEKLFF.

The chain couples TRBV5-1 to TRBJ2-7, with D tentatively TRBD1 (6 bases). V was shortened by 4 bases and J by 3 bases, with 14 bases between the two germline ends. Germline V gives CDR1 SGHRS, CDR2 YFSETQ. The CDR3 is 14 residues long. CDR3 bases: TGCGCCAGCAGCCAGACTGGGGGCAACTACGAGCAGTACTTC. Its protein is CASSQTGGNYEQYF.